These 21 T cell receptor beta chains were sequenced from one sample in a study of cytomegalovirus exposure and HLA in healthy donors. PCR was performed using 60 Vbeta and 13 Jbeta primers. The assay was immunoSEQ multiplex PCR, and TCRdb's table has in-frame clones only and misses some. Here the sample spans 120,000 to 150,000 clones, over 60% being singletons. Sequenced input: PBMCs. These receptors originate from a man in his forties or fifties in good health and CMV-seropositive.

This clone has a handful of counts. The rearrangement links TRBV19 to TRBJ2-7; TRBD1 matches 8 bases. V shed 3 bases, J shed 2 bases, and the junction held 3 bases outside the gene matches. The germline CDR1 and CDR2 sequences are LNHDA and SQIVND (reference sequence). The CDR3 spans 14 residues. CDR3 protein: CASSMDRDPYEQYF. In DNA form, the CDR3 reads TGTGCCAGTAGTATGGACAGGGACCCCTACGAGCAGTACTTC.

This clone was seen once. The V gene is TRBV30, the J gene TRBJ2-3; tentative D call: TRBD2 (5 bases). Trimming took 0 bases from V and 1 from J, leaving 14 bases between them. Germline CDR1 reads GTSNPN; CDR2 reads SVGIG (reference sequence). The CDR3 contains 16 residues. Here the CDR3 reads CAWSVLSGTGTDTQYF. The CDR3 nucleotides are TGTGCCTGGAGTGTACTCTCGGGAACAGGCACAGATACGCAGTATTTT. Filled out from reference TRBV30 and TRBJ2-3, the complete variable domain reads SQTIHQWPATLVQPVGSPLSLECTVEGTSNPNLYWYRQAAGRGLQLLFYSVGIGQISSEVPQNLSASRPQDRQFILSSKKLLLSDSGFYLCAWSVLSGTGTDTQYFGPGTRLTVL.

This chain joins TRBV10-1 and TRBJ2-7; 14 bases are a match to TRBD2. Per germline, CDR1 WNHNN and CDR2 SYGVQD (reference sequence). This CDR3 has 16 residues. Unmatched junction bases numbered 3, after V lost 2 bases and J lost 3 bases. The CDR3 nucleotides read TGCGCCAGCAGTGAGGGACTAGCGGGAGGAAACTACGAGCAGTACTTC. Translation gives CASSEGLAGGNYEQYF.

V is TRBV7-8 and J is TRBJ2-7; 11 nucleotides match TRBD1. Germline V lookup: CDR1 SGHVS, CDR2 FQNEAQ. The trim removed 5 bases at V and 5 bases at J, leaving 11 bases unmatched. CDR3 length equals 16 residues. CDR3 amino acids: CASSPARTGGFHEQYF. The CDR3 DNA follows: TGTGCCAGCAGCCCCGCGCGGACAGGGGGCTTCCACGAGCAGTACTTC.

This sequence joins TRBV2 and TRBJ2-5; TRBD2 might be the D (6 bases). Per the germline V gene, CDR1 is SNHLY and CDR2 is FYNNEI. CDR3 length: 16 residues. Trimming removed 3 bases at V and 0 bases at J, with 14 bases between. CDR3 nucleotides: TGTGCCAGCAGTGATATTCTGGGCGGGGACCAAGAGACCCAGTACTTC. This translates into CASSDILGGDQETQYF.

This chain links TRBV15 with TRBJ2-7; 7 positions agree with TRBD1. Germline trimming cut 0 bases from V and 0 bases from J; bases unmatched to any gene: 8. CDR1 is LNHNV and CDR2 is YYDKDF in the germline V gene (reference sequence). This CDR3 has 17 residues. DNA for the CDR3: TGTGCCACCAGCAGAGATCGTGGGCAGGGGGTCTCCTACGAGCAGTACTTC. Its protein is CATSRDRGQGVSYEQYF.

This sequence joins TRBV21-1 and TRBJ2-1; the table's D call TRBD1 went unverified against the DNA. TRBV21-1 is tagged as a pseudogene. The CDR3 totals 20 residues. In DNA, the CDR3 is TGTGCCAGCAGCGGAAGGGGAACATCCTTGGGTCAGAGCTCCTACAATGAGCAGTTCTTC. Amino acid sequence: CASSGRGTSLGQSSYNEQFF.

This clone was seen only once. The V gene is TRBV6-5, the J gene TRBJ1-1, with unresolved D. Germline lookup yields CDR1 MNHEY and CDR2 SVGAGI. V dropped 6 bases and J dropped 8 bases, with 19 bases sitting between them. The CDR3 covers 14 residues. The CDR3 nucleotides read TGTGCCAGCAGCCGCCGAGCGGGCGTTAACGAAGCTTTCTTT. The encoded protein is CASSRRAGVNEAFF.

This chain connects TRBV15 to TRBJ1-2; D perhaps matches TRBD1 (6 bases). Germline V gene sequence: CDR1 LNHNV, CDR2 YYDKDF (reference sequence). The CDR3 is 14 residues long. V was cut by 4 bases and J by 3 bases, with 12 bases left in between. The CDR3 nucleotides read TGTGCCACCAGCACTCGGACAGCAGACTATGGCTACACCTTC. Its translation is CATSTRTADYGYTF.

This clone was seen a handful of times. The gene calls are TRBV6-5 and TRBJ2-2; D gene unclear. V was pared by 6 bases and J by 5 bases, with 7 bases between. Germline values: CDR1 MNHEY, CDR2 SVGAGI. This CDR3 contains 12 residues. The CDR3 coding sequence is TGTGCCAGCAGCCTAATAACCGGGGAGCTGTTTTTT. Residues: CASSLITGELFF.

The chain combines TRBV5-8 with TRBJ2-1; D possibly corresponds to TRBD2 (5 bases). V shed 1 base and J shed 9 bases, with 20 bases lying between them. The length of the CDR3 is 16 residues. Germline CDR1 and CDR2: SGHTS and YDEGEE. CDR3 DNA sequence: TGTGCCAGCAGCTTGAGGCTATCGGCGGGCGCAGGTGAGCAGTTCTTC. Translating it yields CASSLRLSAGAGEQFF.

This clone was detected once. The chain has TRBV19 and TRBJ1-3, with 8 bases that match TRBD1. With 6 bases clipped from V and 2 bases from J, the junction kept 3 bases outside the gene matches. In germline, CDR1 is LNHDA, CDR2 SQIVND (reference sequence). The CDR3 has 14 residues. CDR3 sequence: CASSRTGTGNTIYF. Written as DNA, the CDR3 is TGTGCCAGTAGCCGGACAGGGACTGGAAACACCATATATTTT.

The gene calls are TRBV29-1 and TRBJ2-3; 7 bases align to TRBD2. V lost 4 bases, J lost 3 bases, and 1 base stayed unmatched. The CDR3 consists of 12 residues. The germline gives CDR1 SQVTM, CDR2 ANQGSEA. CDR3 protein: CSVGGSTDTQYF. In DNA form, the CDR3 reads TGCAGCGTTGGCGGGAGTACAGATACGCAGTATTTT.

This rearrangement joins TRBV28 to TRBJ2-7; 15 bases map to TRBD2. CDR3 length equals 17 residues. Germline assignment: CDR1 MDHEN and CDR2 SYDVKM. The ends lost 6 bases at V and 4 bases at J; junction bases unmatched: 10. CDR3: CASSFGTSGRWAYEQYF. CDR3 coding DNA: TGTGCCAGCAGCTTCGGGACTAGCGGGAGGTGGGCTTACGAGCAGTACTTC.

The V and J genes are TRBV9 and TRBJ1-4; D may be TRBD1 (6 bases). Germline CDR1 and CDR2: SGDLS and YYNGEE. The CDR3 is 17 amino acids. V was clipped by 4 bases and J by 4 bases, with 20 bases between them. Here the CDR3 DNA reads TGTGCCAGCAGCTTGAGGGACAACCCGTTGGGTAATGAAAAACTGTTTTTT. Translating it yields CASSLRDNPLGNEKLFF. Drawing the rest from reference TRBV9 and TRBJ1-4, the complete variable domain is DSGVTQTPKHLITATGQRVTLRCSPRSGDLSVYWYQQSLDQGLQFLIQYYNGEERAKGNILERFSAQQFPDLHSELNLSSLELGDSALYFCASSLRDNPLGNEKLFFGSGTQLSVL.

J is TRBJ2-3 and V is TRBV29-1; 8 bases are a match to TRBD2. V shed 6 bases, J shed 5 bases, and the junction held 7 bases outside the gene matches. CDR1 and CDR2 from the germline V gene are SQVTM and ANQGSEA. The CDR3 has 13 amino acids. DNA for the CDR3: TGCAGCGTCCTTCGGGAGGGCCTAGATACGCAGTATTTT. Translated, it gives CSVLREGLDTQYF.

V usage is TRBV19 and J usage is TRBJ2-1; 12 nucleotides agree with TRBD1. Germline trimming cut 5 bases from V and 6 bases from J; bases unmatched to any gene: 8. CDR3 length: 16 residues. Germline CDR1 is LNHDA and CDR2 is SQIVND (reference sequence). The CDR3: CASSHRDRGQSNEQFF. The CDR3 DNA reads TGTGCCAGTAGTCACCGGGACAGGGGGCAGAGCAATGAGCAGTTCTTC.

V is TRBV7-2 and J is TRBJ1-1; 7 bases agree with TRBD1. Germline CDR1 reads SGHTA; CDR2 reads FQGNSA. The CDR3 consists of 15 residues. Trimming took 5 bases from V and 0 from J; bases not matched to a gene: 6. Here the CDR3 reads CASSPPGQLNTEAFF. The CDR3 bases are TGTGCCAGCAGCCCTCCGGGACAGCTGAACACTGAAGCTTTCTTT.

This chain uses TRBV2 with TRBJ2-2; maybe TRBD2 (7 bases). CDR1 is SNHLY and CDR2 is FYNNEI in the germline V gene. Deletions cut 3 bases from V and 7 bases from J, with 18 bases between. The CDR3 is 16 residues long. The chain's CDR3 is CASSELGGRRSGELFF. The CDR3, as DNA: TGTGCCAGCAGTGAGTTGGGGGGGCGCAGAAGCGGGGAGCTGTTTTTT.

The chain recombines TRBV5-1 with TRBJ2-7; 10 positions agree with TRBD1. This CDR3 spans 15 amino acids. CDR1 is SGHRS and CDR2 is YFSETQ in the germline V gene. V gave up 2 bases and J gave up 5 bases; unmatched junction bases: 7. Written as DNA, the CDR3 is TGCGCCAGCAGCTTTCCGGGACAGGGGCTGAACGAGCAGTACTTC. It yields the protein CASSFPGQGLNEQYF.

J is TRBJ2-3 and V is TRBV21-1; TRBD2, the table's D call, was not compared with the DNA. TRBV21-1 is a pseudogene. The length of the CDR3 is 18 residues. CDR3 DNA: TGTGCCAGCAGAACCGGGACCGGGACTAGCGGGCACACAGATACGCAGTATTTT. It yields the protein CASRTGTGTSGHTDTQYF.